Listed here are 23 T cell receptor beta chains from one sample, sequenced in a study of CXCR3-negative and CXCR3-positive naive CD8 T cells. General observations from the study: More hydrophobic TRB CDR3s occurred in CXCR3-positive than in CXCR3-negative naive cells.

No cognate antigen is known for these TCRs. The TRB libraries of cDNA were built by UMI-labeled 5' RACE. TCRdb reprocessed the 5' RACE reads and reports one entry per CDR3 protein, with no DNA. The sample totals roughly 130,000 distinct CDR3 sequences. Sequencing was performed on naive CXCR3+ CD8+ T cells from blood. The subset is: CD45RO-CCR7+CD27+CD95- naive CD8+ T cells expressing CXCR3 (TNR3+). The receptors were gathered from a human donor in good health. Some clones in this sample may be carry-over from other donors' samples.

This chain links TRBV4-1 with TRBJ1-4; TCRdb reports TRBD1, a call that lacks DNA to check it against. Germline CDR1 MGHRA, CDR2 YSYEKL. This CDR3 has 15 residues. CDR3 region: CASSQGTILKEKLFF.

This rearrangement joins TRBV29-1 to TRBJ1-1; TCRdb picks TRBD1, but there is no DNA to check that call. The length of the CDR3 is 14 residues. Germline loops: CDR1 SQVTM, CDR2 ANQGSEA. The CDR3 loop is CSVGPDSLNTEAFF.

V is TRBV5-1 and J is TRBJ2-3; TCRdb's D gene call, TRBD2, goes unchecked for lack of DNA. Germline V gene lookup returns CDR1 SGHRS and CDR2 YFSETQ. The CDR3 has 11 amino acids. CDR3 sequence reads: CASSSRDTQYF. Together with reference TRBV5-1 and TRBJ2-3, the CDR3 gives the full variable domain: KAGVTQTPRYLIKTRGQQVTLSCSPISGHRSVSWYQQTPGQGLQFLFEYFSETQRNKGNFPGRFSGRQFSNSRSEMNVSTLELGDSALYLCASSSRDTQYFGPGTRLTVL.

The V call is TRBV20-1, the J call TRBJ2-7; TCRdb's assignment of TRBD2 cannot be checked, as there is no DNA. The CDR3 covers 15 residues. CDR1 and CDR2 from the germline V gene are DFQATT and SNEGSKA (reference sequence). CDR3 in amino acids: CSATRAGGPWDEQYF.

This chain links TRBV13 with TRBJ2-2; absent DNA, TCRdb's TRBD1 call cannot be checked. CDR1 and CDR2 (germline): PRHDT, FYEKMQ (reference sequence). The CDR3 runs 15 residues. The CDR3 spells CASVVGTWNTGELFF.

The chain has TRBV7-9 and TRBJ2-1; TCRdb picks TRBD1, but there is no DNA to check that call. The V gene's germline CDR1 is SEHNR and CDR2 FQNEAQ (reference sequence). The CDR3 covers 15 residues. The CDR3 loop reads CASSSPGTPYNEQFF.

V and J are TRBV7-9 and TRBJ2-1; TCRdb selects TRBD1, and the lack of DNA leaves this call unchecked. CDR3 length: 17 residues. Germline values: CDR1 SEHNR, CDR2 FQNEAQ (reference sequence). This chain's CDR3 is CASSPPQGGGAFNEQFF.

The CDR3 is CASSSGFFGSYEQYF. V gene TRBV5-1 combines with J gene TRBJ2-7. CDR3 length: 15 amino acids. The germline gives CDR1 SGHRS, CDR2 YFSETQ.

This chain connects TRBV5-1 to TRBJ1-5. This CDR3 region has 13 residues. The germline CDR1 and CDR2 sequences are SGHRS and YFSETQ. CDR3 in amino acids: CASSLQGGDPQHF.

This chain connects TRBV7-2 to TRBJ2-1; the D gene TCRdb calls, TRBD2, cannot be checked with no DNA. CDR1 is SGHTA, CDR2 FQGNSA, per germline. The CDR3 is 19 amino acids. Here the CDR3 reads CASSYLGTSGGAIHNEQFF.

This chain's CDR3 is CASSFNELSGELFF. The V call is TRBV6-6, the J call TRBJ2-2. The CDR3 has 14 amino acids. Germline-derived CDR1 and CDR2 are MNHNY and SVGAGI (reference sequence).

This chain links TRBV7-6 with TRBJ2-5; TCRdb's D gene call, TRBD1, goes unchecked for lack of DNA. The CDR3 runs 13 residues. Germline CDR1 SGHVS, CDR2 FNYEAQ. The CDR3 sequence is CASRSPTDPSARF.

The V gene is TRBV12-3 or TRBV12-4, the J gene TRBJ2-7; without DNA, the TCRdb call of TRBD1 cannot be checked. This CDR3 is 11 amino acids long. The chain's CDR3 is CASSPGYEQYF.

The rearrangement uses TRBV15 and TRBJ1-1; no DNA is available, so the TRBD1 call from TCRdb remains unchecked. The CDR3 runs to 18 residues. Per the germline V gene, CDR1 is LNHNV and CDR2 is YYDKDF (reference sequence). CDR3 residues: CATSRDWRLTPLNTEAFF.

V gene TRBV29-1 combines with J gene TRBJ2-5; no DNA is available, so the TRBD1 call from TCRdb remains unchecked. The germline CDR1 and CDR2 sequences are SQVTM and ANQGSEA. This CDR3 comprises 13 residues. This chain's CDR3 is CSGNRVPGETQYF.

V is TRBV30 and J is TRBJ1-3. In germline, CDR1 is GTSNPN, CDR2 SVGIG (reference sequence). The CDR3 length is 12 residues. CDR3 region: CAWDLSGNTIYF.

The chain has TRBV6-5 and TRBJ2-3. From germline, CDR1 is MNHEY and CDR2 SVGAGI. The CDR3 sequence is 12 residues long. The CDR3 region is CASSYGSGPQYF.

The rearrangement links TRBV6-1 to TRBJ2-3. CDR3 length: 12 residues. In germline, CDR1 is MNHNS, CDR2 SASEGT. CDR3 protein: CASSEAEDTQYF.

The gene calls are TRBV20-1 and TRBJ1-1; the TRBD1 assignment by TCRdb is unverifiable without DNA. Germline V lookup: CDR1 DFQATT, CDR2 SNEGSKA (reference sequence). The CDR3 has 14 residues. CDR3 loop: CSAYQGGENTEAFF.

J is TRBJ2-7 and V is TRBV29-1; TCRdb lists TRBD1, though no DNA is available to test this call. In germline, CDR1 is SQVTM, CDR2 ANQGSEA. This CDR3 spans 13 amino acids. The CDR3 protein is CSVETGPSYEQYF.

The chain combines TRBV25-1 with TRBJ2-1. CDR3 size: 13 residues. Germline CDR1 reads MGHDK; CDR2 reads SYGVNS. CDR3 residues: CASSDSGFGRELF.

V is TRBV20-1 and J is TRBJ2-3. CDR1 is DFQATT and CDR2 is SNEGSKA in the germline V gene (reference sequence). The CDR3 covers 13 residues. The CDR3 loop is CSAPDLYTDTQYF.

The chain combines TRBV12-3 or TRBV12-4 with TRBJ2-7. The length of the CDR3 is 14 residues. This CDR3 is CASSFAEATYEQYF.